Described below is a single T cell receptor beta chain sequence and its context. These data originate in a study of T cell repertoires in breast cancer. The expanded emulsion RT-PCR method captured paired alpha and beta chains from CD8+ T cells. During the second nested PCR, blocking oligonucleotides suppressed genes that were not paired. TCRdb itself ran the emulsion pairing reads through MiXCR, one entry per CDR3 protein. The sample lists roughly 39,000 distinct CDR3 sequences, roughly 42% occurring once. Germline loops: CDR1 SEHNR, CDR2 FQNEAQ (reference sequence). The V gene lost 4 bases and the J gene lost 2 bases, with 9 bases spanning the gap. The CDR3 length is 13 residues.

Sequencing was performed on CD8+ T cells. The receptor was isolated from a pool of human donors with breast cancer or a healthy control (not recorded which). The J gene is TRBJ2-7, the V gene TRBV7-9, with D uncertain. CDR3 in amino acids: CASSSGIAYEQYF. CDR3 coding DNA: TGTGCCAGCAGCTCAGGTATAGCCTACGAGCAGTACTTC.